The source of this TCR beta chain is a study of T cells expressing NK-cell markers. Study-level results: The study did not resolve the HCMV specificity of expanded NKG2C+ T cell clones.

CDR1 and CDR2 (germline): MDHEN, SYDVKM. CDR3 length: 15 amino acids. TCRdb re-called the 5' RACE reads; every CDR3 protein appears as one record, without DNA. Its table records about 550,000 distinct CDR3 sequences. A note on this clonotype: Its target is not known.

The chain uses TRBV28 and TRBJ2-2; the D gene TCRdb calls, TRBD1, cannot be checked with no DNA. The receptor's source is a man between 18 and 29 years old in good health. Sequencing was performed on blood T cells: a sorted CD56 or NKG2C T cell subset, CD4+ or CD8+ T cells, or bulk PBMC T cells (not recorded which). The CDR3 loop is CASSPLTGGMGELFF.